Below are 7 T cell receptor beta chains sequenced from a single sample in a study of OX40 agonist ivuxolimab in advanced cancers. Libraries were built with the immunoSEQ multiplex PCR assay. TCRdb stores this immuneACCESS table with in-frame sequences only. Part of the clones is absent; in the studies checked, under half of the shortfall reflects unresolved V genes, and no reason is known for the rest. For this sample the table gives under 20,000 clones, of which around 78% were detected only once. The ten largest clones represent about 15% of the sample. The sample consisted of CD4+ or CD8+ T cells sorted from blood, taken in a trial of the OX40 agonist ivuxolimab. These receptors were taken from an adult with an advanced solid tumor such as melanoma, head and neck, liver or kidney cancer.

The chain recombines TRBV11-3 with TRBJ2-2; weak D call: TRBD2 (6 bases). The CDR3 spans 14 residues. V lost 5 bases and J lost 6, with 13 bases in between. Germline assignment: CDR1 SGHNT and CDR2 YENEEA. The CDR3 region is CASSLGGAPGELFF. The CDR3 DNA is TGTGCCAGCAGCCTCGGCGGGGCTCCCGGGGAGCTGTTTTTT.

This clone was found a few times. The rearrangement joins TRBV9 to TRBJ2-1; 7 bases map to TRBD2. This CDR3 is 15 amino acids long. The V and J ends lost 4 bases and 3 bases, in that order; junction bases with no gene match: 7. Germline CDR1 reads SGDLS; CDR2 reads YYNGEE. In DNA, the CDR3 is TGTGCCAGCAGCCCTTCGGGGACTATCTACAATGAGCAGTTCTTC. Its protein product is CASSPSGTIYNEQFF.

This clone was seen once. The CDR3 loop is CASRRSGGYDTEAFF. Written as DNA, the CDR3 is TGTGCCAGCAGGCGTTCAGGGGGCTACGACACTGAAGCTTTCTTT. The chain has TRBV7-2 and TRBJ1-1; TRBD1 matches at 8 bases. Looked up from germline, CDR1 is SGHTA and CDR2 is FQGNSA. Losses at the gene ends were 6 bases for V and 3 bases for J; bases not matched to a gene: 9. The CDR3 is made up of 15 amino acids.

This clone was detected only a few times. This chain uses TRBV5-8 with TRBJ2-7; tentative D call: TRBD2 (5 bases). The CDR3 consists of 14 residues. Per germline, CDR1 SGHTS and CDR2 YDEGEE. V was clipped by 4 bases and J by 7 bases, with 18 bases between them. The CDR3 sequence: CASSRGQGTGEQYF. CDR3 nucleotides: TGTGCCAGCAGCCGAGGGCAAGGTACGGGTGAGCAGTACTTC. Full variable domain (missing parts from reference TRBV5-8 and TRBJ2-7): EAGVTQSPTHLIKTRGQQATLRCSPISGHTSVYWYQQALGLGLQFLLWYDEGEERNRGNFPPRFSGRQFPNYSSELNVNALELEDSALYLCASSRGQGTGEQYFGPGTRLTVT.

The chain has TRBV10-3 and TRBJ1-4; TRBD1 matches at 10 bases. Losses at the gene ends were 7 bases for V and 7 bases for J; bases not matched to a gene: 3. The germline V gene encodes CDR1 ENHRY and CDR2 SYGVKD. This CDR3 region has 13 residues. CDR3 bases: TGTGCCATCAATTGGGACAGGGGTGAAAAACTGTTTTTT. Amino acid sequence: CAINWDRGEKLFF.

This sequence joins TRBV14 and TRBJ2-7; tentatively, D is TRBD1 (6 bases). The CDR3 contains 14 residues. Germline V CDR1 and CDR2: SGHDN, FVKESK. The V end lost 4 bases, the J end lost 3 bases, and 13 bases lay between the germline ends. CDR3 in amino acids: CASSPRGWVYEQYF. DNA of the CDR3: TGTGCCAGCAGCCCGAGGGGGTGGGTCTACGAGCAGTACTTC.

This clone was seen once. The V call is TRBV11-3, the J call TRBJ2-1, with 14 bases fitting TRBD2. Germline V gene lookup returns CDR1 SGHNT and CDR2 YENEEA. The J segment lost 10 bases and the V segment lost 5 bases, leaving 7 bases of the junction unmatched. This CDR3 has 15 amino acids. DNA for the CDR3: TGTGCCAGCAGCCTCGGGGGACTAGCGGGAGAAGAGCAGTTCTTC. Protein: CASSLGGLAGEEQFF. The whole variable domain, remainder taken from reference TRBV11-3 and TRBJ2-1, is EAGVVQSPRYKIIEKKQPVAFWCNPISGHNTLYWYLQNLGQGPELLIRYENEEAVDDSQLPKDRFSAERLKGVDSTLKIQPAELGDSAVYLCASSLGGLAGEEQFFGPGTRLTVL.